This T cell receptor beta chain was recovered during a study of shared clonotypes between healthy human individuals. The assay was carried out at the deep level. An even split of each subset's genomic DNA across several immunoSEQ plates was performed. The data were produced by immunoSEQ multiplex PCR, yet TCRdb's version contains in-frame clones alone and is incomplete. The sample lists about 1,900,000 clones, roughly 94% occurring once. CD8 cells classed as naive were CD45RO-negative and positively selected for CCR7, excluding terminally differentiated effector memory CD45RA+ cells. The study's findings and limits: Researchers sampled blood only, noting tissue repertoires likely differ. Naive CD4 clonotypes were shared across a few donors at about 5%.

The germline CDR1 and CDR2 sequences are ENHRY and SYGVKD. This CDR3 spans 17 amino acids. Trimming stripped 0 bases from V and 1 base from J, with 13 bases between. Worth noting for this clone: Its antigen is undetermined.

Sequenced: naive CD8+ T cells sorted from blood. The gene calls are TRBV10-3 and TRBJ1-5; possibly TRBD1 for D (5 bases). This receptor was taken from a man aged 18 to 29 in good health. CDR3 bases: TGTGCCATCAGTGAGTCGATGTTCGGGGACAGCAATCAGCCCCAGCATTTT. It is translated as CAISESMFGDSNQPQHF.